This T cell receptor (beta chain) was sequenced in a study of OX40 agonist ivuxolimab in advanced cancers. Overall study context: Patients received intravenous ivuxolimab every 2 weeks at 0.01 to 10 mg/kg. Of the participants, 35% to 50% had some prior anti-PD-1, anti-PD-L1 or anti-CTLA-4 therapy, which was allowed.

Data came from immunoSEQ multiplex PCR; TCRdb stores just in-frame clones and leaves some out. The sample includes roughly 60,000 clones, 91% of them seen just once. CDR3 length: 15 residues. V was cut by 0 bases and J by 7 bases, with 15 bases left in between. Germline V CDR1 and CDR2: MNHEY, SVGAGI. Anyone with autoimmune disease history or systemic immunosuppression was excluded. Drawing of blood for sampling happened at baseline, at cycle 4 day 1, and at cycle 7 day 1. The material sequenced was CD4+ or CD8+ T cells sorted from blood, taken in a trial of the OX40 agonist ivuxolimab. The clonotype comes from an adult with an advanced solid tumor such as melanoma, head and neck, liver or kidney cancer. The chain has TRBV6-5 and TRBJ1-1; D call uncertain. The CDR3 coding sequence is TGTGCCAGCAGTTACTCGTTCCGGGCAGCCAGTGAAGCTTTCTTT. This codes for CASSYSFRAASEAFF.